The 30 T cell receptor beta chains below all came from one sample that was sequenced in a study of shared T cell receptors in the human thymus. Sequencing used immunoSEQ multiplex PCR; TCRdb keeps in-frame clones, though not all of them. The table includes more than 550,000 clones, roughly 88% detected once. These data were also filed under a second study, of human thymus T cells.

Sequencing was performed on thymocytes. These receptors were collected from a girl less than two years old with a congenital heart defect.

The rearrangement joins TRBV28 to TRBJ2-3, with no clear D. The CDR3 consists of 17 residues. Between the trimmed V and J ends, which lost 3 bases and 2 bases, there was a span of 18 bases. Looked up from germline, CDR1 is MDHEN and CDR2 is SYDVKM. The CDR3 reads CASSFPTQTQVTDTQYF. CDR3 bases: TGTGCCAGCAGTTTCCCCACCCAGACCCAGGTCACAGATACGCAGTATTTT.

The table lists this clone with a count of one. The rearrangement joins TRBV7-8 to TRBJ2-1; 12 bases fit TRBD2. V trimming: 2 bases; J trimming: 4 bases; junction bases outside the gene matches: 6. Germline CDR1 SGHVS, CDR2 FQNEAQ. CDR3 length equals 17 residues. CDR3 sequence: CASSLPTSGGSYNEQFF. CDR3 nucleotide sequence: TGTGCCAGCAGCTTACCGACTAGCGGGGGATCTTACAATGAGCAGTTCTTC.

V gene TRBV27 combines with J gene TRBJ2-2; 9 nucleotides match TRBD1. J gave up 3 bases and V 5 bases, and 4 bases lay outside the gene matches. CDR1 is MNHEY and CDR2 is SMNVEV in the germline V gene (reference sequence). The CDR3 runs 15 residues. CDR3 protein: CASSPGQGHTGELFF. CDR3 DNA: TGTGCCAGCAGTCCGGGACAGGGACACACCGGGGAGCTGTTTTTT.

This chain links TRBV7-9 with TRBJ2-3, with 8 bases fitting TRBD2. With V trimmed by 1 base and J by 6 bases, 9 bases remained unmatched. CDR3 length: 16 residues. Germline V gives CDR1 SEHNR, CDR2 FQNEAQ (reference sequence). The CDR3 DNA is TGTGCCAGCAGCTTAGGGCAGCGGGGGCCAGAGGATACGCAGTATTTT. Its translation is CASSLGQRGPEDTQYF.

The chain couples TRBV4-1 to TRBJ1-2; weak D call: TRBD1 (6 bases). The CDR3 runs 17 residues. Germline CDR1 and CDR2: MGHRA and YSYEKL. V shed 0 bases and J shed 1 base, with 15 bases lying between them. This CDR3 reads CASSQEGTGGLNYGYTF. CDR3 DNA sequence: TGCGCCAGCAGCCAAGAAGGTACGGGGGGCCTTAACTATGGCTACACCTTC.

The chain joins TRBV18 to TRBJ2-1, with D unresolved. The germline V gene has CDR1 KGHSH and CDR2 LQKENI. The CDR3 extends over 16 amino acids. V was shortened by 6 bases and J by 3 bases, with 18 bases between the two germline ends. The CDR3 region has the DNA TGTGCCAGCTCCCCCAGTAGGCAGACTTTCTACAATGAGCAGTTCTTC. This sequence encodes CASSPSRQTFYNEQFF.

The gene calls are TRBV7-7 and TRBJ2-5, with 8 bases that match TRBD1. From germline, CDR1 is SSHAT and CDR2 FNYEAQ (reference sequence). V lost 4 bases to trimming and J lost 0 bases; unmatched junction nucleotides: 7. The CDR3 consists of 16 residues. The CDR3 sequence: CASSSQPRGHQETQYF. The DNA of the CDR3 is TGTGCCAGCAGCTCACAGCCCAGGGGGCACCAAGAGACCCAGTACTTC.

The V call is TRBV21-1, the J call TRBJ2-5; TRBD1 reflects the table's D call only, with no check against the DNA. The assigned J gene may be wrong: the sequence end matches TRBJ2-7 better. TRBV21-1 counts as a pseudogene. This CDR3 comprises 14 residues. CDR3 coding DNA: TGTGCCAGCAGCCGCCGGACAGGGAATAACGAGCAGTACTTC. Translating it yields CASSRRTGNNEQYF.

The CDR3 bases are TGTGCCAGCAGCTCTTCCGATGGCTACACCTTC. Translating it yields CASSSSDGYTF. This rearrangement joins TRBV6-5 to TRBJ1-2; D gene ambiguous. In germline, CDR1 is MNHEY, CDR2 SVGAGI. This CDR3 contains 11 residues. Trimming left V 6 bases short and J 6 bases short, with 8 bases between.

The chain employs TRBV29-1 and TRBJ1-2; 8 bases map to TRBD1. The CDR3 length is 15 residues. Trimming cost V 6 bases and J 4 bases; bases outside gene matches: 13. CDR1 and CDR2 from the germline V gene are SQVTM and ANQGSEA. CDR3 protein: CSVQRQDREAYGYTF. The CDR3, as DNA: TGCAGCGTCCAAAGACAGGACAGGGAGGCCTATGGCTACACCTTC.

This chain links TRBV5-1 with TRBJ2-3, with TRBD2 as a possible D gene (5 bases). The V gene lost 4 bases and the J gene lost 0 bases, with 12 bases spanning the gap. Germline values: CDR1 SGHRS, CDR2 YFSETQ. This CDR3 region has 15 residues. CDR3 loop: CASSPDSGSTDTQYF. The DNA for the CDR3 is TGCGCCAGCAGCCCCGACTCGGGGAGCACAGATACGCAGTATTTT.

This sequence joins TRBV5-6 and TRBJ1-3, with D maybe TRBD1 (5 bases). Germline values: CDR1 SGHDT, CDR2 YYEEEE. The V and J ends lost 3 bases and 0 bases respectively, with 10 bases between them. This CDR3 contains 15 residues. This chain's CDR3 is CASSWGGFSGNTIYF. The CDR3 DNA reads TGTGCCAGCAGCTGGGGCGGTTTCTCTGGAAACACCATATATTTT.

The V and J genes are TRBV19 and TRBJ1-6; the D gene is possibly TRBD1 (5 bases). Per germline, CDR1 LNHDA and CDR2 SQIVND (reference sequence). The CDR3 spans 14 residues. Trimming removed 5 bases from V and 5 bases from J, with 10 bases in between. This CDR3 is CASSRDSNNSPLHF. For the CDR3, the DNA is TGTGCCAGTAGTCGTGACAGTAATAATTCACCCCTCCACTTT.

This clone occurred once. This chain connects TRBV9 to TRBJ2-1; 11 bases are shared with TRBD2. The CDR3 has 17 residues. CDR1 is SGDLS and CDR2 is YYNGEE in the germline V gene. The V segment lost 4 bases and the J segment 5 bases; nucleotides outside the gene matches: 11. The CDR3 spells CASSPHSGGAVDNEQFF. CDR3 DNA: TGTGCCAGCAGCCCCCATAGCGGGGGGGCCGTCGACAATGAGCAGTTCTTC.

In its sample, this clone was seen a few times. The CDR3 region has the DNA TGTGCCAGCAGCTTAGGGGTACAGGGTCGAGATGGCTACACCTTC. Translation gives CASSLGVQGRDGYTF. This chain joins TRBV11-2 and TRBJ1-2, with a weak D call TRBD1 (6 bases). Trimming shortened V by 1 base and J by 6 bases, and 15 bases separated the two germline ends. Germline CDR1 SGHAT, CDR2 FQNNGV. The CDR3 has 15 amino acids.

The sample holds a few counts of this clone. V and J are TRBV9 and TRBJ1-6; 9 bases match TRBD1. The CDR3 length is 16 residues. Germline V CDR1 and CDR2: SGDLS, YYNGEE. With V trimmed by 0 bases and J by 8 bases, 6 bases remained unmatched. The DNA of the CDR3 is TGTGCCAGCAGCGTAGGGGGACAGGGAGAGGATTCACCCCTCCACTTT. Its protein product is CASSVGGQGEDSPLHF. The variable domain in full, completed from reference TRBV9 and TRBJ1-6, reads DSGVTQTPKHLITATGQRVTLRCSPRSGDLSVYWYQQSLDQGLQFLIQYYNGEERAKGNILERFSAQQFPDLHSELNLSSLELGDSALYFCASSVGGQGEDSPLHFGNGTRLTVT.

This clone was observed a few times. This sequence joins TRBV7-2 and TRBJ1-2, with D possibly matching TRBD1 (6 bases). V was cut by 5 bases and J by 7 bases, with 17 bases left in between. The CDR3 covers 14 residues. Germline CDR1 reads SGHTA; CDR2 reads FQGNSA. CDR3 nucleotide sequence: TGTGCCAGCAGCATTAAGGGGGAATCGGGTGGCTACACCTTC. It encodes CASSIKGESGGYTF.

This clone occurred once. The chain links TRBV2 to TRBJ2-7, with no clear D. V was trimmed by 5 bases and J by 0 bases, leaving 11 bases between them. The germline V gene has CDR1 SNHLY and CDR2 FYNNEI. This CDR3 is built from 14 residues. CDR3 sequence (DNA): TGTGCCAGCAGTCGTCAGAGGCACTCCTACGAGCAGTACTTC. This sequence encodes CASSRQRHSYEQYF.

The rearrangement links TRBV18 to TRBJ1-1; possibly TRBD1 for D (6 bases). Trimming removed 3 bases at V and 0 bases at J, with 11 bases between. The length of the CDR3 is 15 residues. Germline V gene lookup returns CDR1 KGHSH and CDR2 LQKENI. The DNA of the CDR3 is TGTGCCAGCTCACCGGGACGGGACATGAACACTGAAGCTTTCTTT. Translated: CASSPGRDMNTEAFF.

The V and J genes are TRBV14 and TRBJ2-2; 9 bases align to TRBD1. Trimming took 5 bases from V and 8 from J; bases not matched to a gene: 15. The CDR3 has 17 amino acids. CDR1 SGHDN and CDR2 FVKESK come from the germline V gene. The CDR3 nucleotides read TGTGCCAGCAGCGTAATCCGGGACAGGGAGGTTAATGGGGAGCTGTTTTTT. This sequence encodes CASSVIRDREVNGELFF.

J is TRBJ1-4 and V is TRBV5-5; no clear D. Trimming cost V 3 bases and J 2 bases, with 14 bases left between them. The germline V gene has CDR1 SGHKS and CDR2 YYEKEE (reference sequence). The CDR3 length is 16 residues. DNA of the CDR3: TGTGCCAGCAGCTCTACCGAGGGAGGTACTAATGAAAAACTGTTTTTT. This codes for CASSSTEGGTNEKLFF. Based on the CDR3 plus reference TRBV5-5 and TRBJ1-4, the full variable domain is DAGVTQSPTHLIKTRGQQVTLRCSPISGHKSVSWYQQVLGQGPQFIFQYYEKEERGRGNFPDRFSARQFPNYSSELNVNALLLGDSALYLCASSSTEGGTNEKLFFGSGTQLSVL.

The V and J genes are TRBV10-1 and TRBJ2-3; TRBD2 matches at 9 bases. The CDR3 is made up of 15 amino acids. Per the germline V gene, CDR1 is WNHNN and CDR2 is SYGVQD (reference sequence). The V segment lost 4 bases and the J segment 5 bases; nucleotides outside the gene matches: 7. The CDR3 DNA reads TGCGCCAGCAGTGGGGTAGCGGGGGAGCAAGATACGCAGTATTTT. This codes for CASSGVAGEQDTQYF.

The rearrangement joins TRBV6-5 to TRBJ2-7; 8 nucleotides align to TRBD1. With 0 bases clipped from V and 5 bases from J, the junction kept 6 bases outside the gene matches. The CDR3 extends over 15 amino acids. The germline CDR1 and CDR2 sequences are MNHEY and SVGAGI. The CDR3 spells CASSYSGQGVNEQYF. CDR3 nucleotides: TGTGCCAGCAGTTACTCAGGACAGGGTGTCAACGAGCAGTACTTC.

About this clone itself: The same CDR3 can be traced to other DNA sequences in this sample. The chain joins TRBV28 to TRBJ1-2; 7 nucleotides agree with TRBD1. CDR1 and CDR2 (germline): MDHEN, SYDVKM. The V gene end was trimmed by 3 bases and the J gene end by 2 bases; junction bases not matched to a gene: 0. The CDR3 length is 13 residues. CDR3 nucleotide sequence: TGTGCCAGCAGTTTGACAGGGAACTATGGCTACACCTTC. Translated, it gives CASSLTGNYGYTF.

The rearrangement uses TRBV5-6 and TRBJ2-7; weak D call: TRBD1 (6 bases). Looked up from germline, CDR1 is SGHDT and CDR2 is YYEEEE. The length of the CDR3 is 15 residues. The ends were cut back, 4 bases at V and 0 bases at J, with 14 bases in the middle. CDR3 sequence reads: CASSVRTVSSYEQYF. The CDR3 DNA reads as TGTGCCAGCAGCGTTAGGACAGTTAGCTCCTACGAGCAGTACTTC.

V usage is TRBV4-1 and J usage is TRBJ1-5; D is uncertain. The CDR3 covers 18 residues. Deletions cut 0 bases from V and 5 bases from J, with 20 bases between. Germline CDR1 reads MGHRA; CDR2 reads YSYEKL. CDR3 sequence: CASSQETNRRGSDQPQHF. CDR3 in DNA: TGCGCCAGCAGCCAAGAAACTAATCGGCGAGGTTCCGATCAGCCCCAGCATTTT.

The rearrangement links TRBV30 to TRBJ2-7; 9 positions match TRBD1. Germline loops: CDR1 GTSNPN, CDR2 SVGIG (reference sequence). The V gene end was trimmed by 3 bases and the J gene end by 6 bases; junction bases not matched to a gene: 9. The CDR3 has 14 amino acids. CDR3 loop: CAWRPGQGLSEQYF. In DNA form, the CDR3 reads TGTGCCTGGAGGCCGGGACAGGGTTTAAGCGAGCAGTACTTC. Full variable domain (missing parts from reference TRBV30 and TRBJ2-7): SQTIHQWPATLVQPVGSPLSLECTVEGTSNPNLYWYRQAAGRGLQLLFYSVGIGQISSEVPQNLSASRPQDRQFILSSKKLLLSDSGFYLCAWRPGQGLSEQYFGPGTRLTVT.

The chain uses TRBV7-8 and TRBJ2-2; TRBD2 matches 8 bases. Trimming removed 10 bases from V and 1 base from J; junction bases left unmatched: 11. The CDR3 sequence is 16 residues long. CDR1 SGHVS and CDR2 FQNEAQ come from the germline V gene. The CDR3 here is CATSRGRGVNTGELFF. The CDR3 DNA reads as TGTGCCACGAGTCGAGGGCGGGGGGTGAACACCGGGGAGCTGTTTTTT.

The chain is built from TRBV7-6 and TRBJ1-1; D possibly corresponds to TRBD1 (5 bases). The germline CDR1 and CDR2 sequences are SGHVS and FNYEAQ. V lost 1 base and J lost 0, with 18 bases in between. The CDR3 sequence is 18 residues long. CDR3 bases: TGTGCCAGCAGCTTAGGTCGTATAAAACAGGACCTGAACACTGAAGCTTTCTTT. Its translation is CASSLGRIKQDLNTEAFF.

CDR3 sequence: CASSPHTFPGLENPSGTQYF. CDR3 in DNA: TGTGCCAGCAGCCCCCATACTTTTCCGGGACTCGAAAATCCCTCTGGGACCCAGTACTTC. V and J are TRBV14 and TRBJ2-5; tentatively, D is TRBD2 (6 bases). CDR3 length equals 20 residues. Trimming took 4 bases from V and 7 from J, leaving 34 bases between them. Germline V CDR1 and CDR2: SGHDN, FVKESK.